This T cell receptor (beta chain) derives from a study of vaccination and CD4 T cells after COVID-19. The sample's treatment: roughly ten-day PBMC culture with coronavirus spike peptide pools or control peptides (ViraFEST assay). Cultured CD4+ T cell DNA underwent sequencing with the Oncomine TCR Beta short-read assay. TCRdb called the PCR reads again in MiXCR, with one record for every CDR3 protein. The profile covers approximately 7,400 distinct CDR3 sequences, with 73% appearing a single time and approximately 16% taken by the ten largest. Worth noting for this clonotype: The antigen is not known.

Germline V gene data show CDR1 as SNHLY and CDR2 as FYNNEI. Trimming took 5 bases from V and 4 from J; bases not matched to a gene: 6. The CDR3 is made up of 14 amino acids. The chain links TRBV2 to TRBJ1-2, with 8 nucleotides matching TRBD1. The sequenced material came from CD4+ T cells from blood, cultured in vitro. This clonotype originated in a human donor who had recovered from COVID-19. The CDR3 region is CASSRDRTSYGYTF. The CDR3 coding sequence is TGTGCCAGCAGTCGGGACAGGACTTCCTATGGCTACACCTTC.